This record covers a single T cell receptor beta chain. Its target is unknown. Relative to the germline gene, one junction end is altered; a read error may explain this. This record comes from a study of tumor and adjacent non-tumor tissue in lung cancer. Study-wide findings and caveats: Shorter survival was associated with higher TCR diversity in tumors.

The template was RNA from unsorted bulk tissue. Between August and November 2014, newly diagnosed, chemotherapy-naive lung cancer patients underwent thoracic surgery in China. Three rounds of nested PCR, following a modified ARM-PCR protocol, produced the TCRbeta library. MiXCR was run by TCRdb on the multiplex PCR reads, yielding one entry per CDR3 protein. The table shows about 110,000 distinct CDR3 sequences, with over 75% occurring only once. Looked up from germline, CDR1 is LGHNT and CDR2 is FRNRAP. This CDR3 region has 13 residues. The J gene is TRBJ1-5, the V gene TRBV12-5; the D gene is possibly TRBD1 (5 bases). Sequenced sample: lung tumor tissue. The TCR originated in a man in his 70s with non-small cell lung cancer. The CDR3 loop is CASGLDRNQPQYF. The CDR3 nucleotides read TGTGCTAGTGGTCTTGACAGAAATCAGCCCCAGTATTTC.